A single sample gave rise to the 7 T cell receptor beta chains below, sequenced in a study of technical replicates of blood from a few donors. Assay used: immunoSEQ multiplex PCR; TCRdb lists only in-frame clones, some missing. The sample includes 78,000 or so clones, about 88% of them seen just once. Material for sequencing was T cells isolated from PBMCs. The receptor source for this set is a human donor in good health.

This chain connects TRBV28 to TRBJ2-5; D perhaps matches TRBD1 (5 bases). V was cut by 10 bases and J by 5 bases, with 29 bases left in between. The CDR3 totals 17 residues. Per the germline V gene, CDR1 is MDHEN and CDR2 is SYDVKM. In DNA form, the CDR3 reads TGTGCCACTATCCTCCGGCCCGTTCAGTGGTCAGGGGAGACCCAGTACTTC. Protein product: CATILRPVQWSGETQYF.

V and J are TRBV5-4 and TRBJ2-5; D may be TRBD2 (6 bases). CDR1 is SGHNT, CDR2 YYREEE, per germline (reference sequence). The CDR3 sequence is 17 residues long. V lost 0 bases to trimming and J lost 5 bases, with 20 bases between them. The CDR3 sequence: CASSLGGAGLVGETQYF. The CDR3 coding sequence is TGTGCCAGCAGCTTGGGCGGGGCGGGGTTGGTAGGGGAGACCCAGTACTTC.

As DNA, the CDR3 is TGTGCCTGGAGCCGAGACAGATCCGATACGCAGTATTTT. Its translation: CAWSRDRSDTQYF. This chain joins TRBV30 and TRBJ2-3, with a tentative D call TRBD1 (5 bases). Germline lookup yields CDR1 GTSNPN and CDR2 SVGIG (reference sequence). There are 13 residues in the CDR3. V dropped 3 bases and J dropped 6 bases, with 13 bases sitting between them.

The V call is TRBV4-3, the J call TRBJ2-7; 9 nucleotides agree with TRBD1. The V and J ends lost 5 bases and 2 bases, in that order; junction bases with no gene match: 4. CDR1 is LGHNA, CDR2 YSLEER, per germline. The CDR3 is made up of 14 amino acids. The DNA for the CDR3 is TGCGCCAGCAGCGAGGGACAGGGACCCTACGAGCAGTACTTC. It translates to CASSEGQGPYEQYF.

The J gene is TRBJ2-7, the V gene TRBV2; D gene unclear. Germline assignment: CDR1 SNHLY and CDR2 FYNNEI. V was clipped by 4 bases and J by 4 bases, with 8 bases between them. The CDR3 length is 12 residues. The CDR3 loop is CASSALRYEQYF. DNA of the CDR3: TGTGCCAGCAGTGCACTACGTTACGAGCAGTACTTC.

This clone was counted between two and nine times. The gene calls are TRBV27 and TRBJ1-1, with D perhaps matching TRBD1 (5 bases). V gave up 6 bases and J gave up 5 bases, with 19 bases separating them. Germline-derived CDR1 and CDR2 are MNHEY and SMNVEV (reference sequence). CDR3 size: 15 residues. The CDR3 DNA is TGTGCCAGCAGCGCTACGTCCCAGGGAGGTACTGAAGCTTTCTTT. Residues: CASSATSQGGTEAFF.

This chain connects TRBV7-9 to TRBJ1-1; D is possibly TRBD1 (5 bases). This CDR3 has 15 amino acids. Germline-derived CDR1 and CDR2 are SEHNR and FQNEAQ (reference sequence). The V end was cut by 4 bases, the J end by 1 base, with 13 bases between. The CDR3 region is CASSSSLTGNTEAFF. The DNA for the CDR3 is TGTGCCAGCAGCTCCTCCCTTACAGGGAACACTGAAGCTTTCTTT.